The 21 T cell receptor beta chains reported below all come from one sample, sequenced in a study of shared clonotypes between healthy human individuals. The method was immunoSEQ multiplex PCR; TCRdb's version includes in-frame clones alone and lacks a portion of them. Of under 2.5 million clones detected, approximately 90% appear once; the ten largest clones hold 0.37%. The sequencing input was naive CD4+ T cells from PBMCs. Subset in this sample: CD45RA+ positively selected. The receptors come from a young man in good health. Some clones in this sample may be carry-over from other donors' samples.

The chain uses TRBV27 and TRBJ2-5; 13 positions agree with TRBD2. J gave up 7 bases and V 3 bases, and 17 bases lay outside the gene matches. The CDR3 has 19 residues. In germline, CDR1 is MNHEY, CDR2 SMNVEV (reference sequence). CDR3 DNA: TGTGCCAGCAGTTTTCGGCCCCCAACCGGGACTAGCGGGGCGGGGACCCAGTACTTC. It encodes CASSFRPPTGTSGAGTQYF.

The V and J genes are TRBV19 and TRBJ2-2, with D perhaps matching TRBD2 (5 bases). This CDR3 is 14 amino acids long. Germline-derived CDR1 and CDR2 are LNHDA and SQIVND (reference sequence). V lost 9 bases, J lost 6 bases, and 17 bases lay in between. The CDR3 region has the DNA TGTGCCAGCAAAATCGTCGGAGGCCCCGGGGAGCTGTTTTTT. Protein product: CASKIVGGPGELFF.

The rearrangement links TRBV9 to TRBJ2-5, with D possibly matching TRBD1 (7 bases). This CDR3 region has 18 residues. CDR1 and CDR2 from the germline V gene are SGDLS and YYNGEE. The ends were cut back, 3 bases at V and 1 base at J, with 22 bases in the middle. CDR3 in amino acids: CASSASRGEGGFQETQYF. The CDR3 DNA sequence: TGTGCCAGCAGCGCCTCAAGGGGGGAAGGGGGCTTCCAAGAGACCCAGTACTTC.

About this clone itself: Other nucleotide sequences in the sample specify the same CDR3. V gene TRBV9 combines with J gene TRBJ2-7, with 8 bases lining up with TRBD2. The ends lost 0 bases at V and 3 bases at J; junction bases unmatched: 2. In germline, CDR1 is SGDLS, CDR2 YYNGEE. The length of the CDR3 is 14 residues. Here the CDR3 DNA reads TGTGCCAGCAGCGTAGCTGCGGGAGGCTACGAGCAGTACTTC. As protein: CASSVAAGGYEQYF.

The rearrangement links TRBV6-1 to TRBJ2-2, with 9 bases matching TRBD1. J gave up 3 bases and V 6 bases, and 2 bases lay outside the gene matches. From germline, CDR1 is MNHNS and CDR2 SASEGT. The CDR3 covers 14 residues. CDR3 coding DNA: TGTGCCAGCAGGCGGGACAGGGACACCGGGGAGCTGTTTTTT. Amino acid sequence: CASRRDRDTGELFF.

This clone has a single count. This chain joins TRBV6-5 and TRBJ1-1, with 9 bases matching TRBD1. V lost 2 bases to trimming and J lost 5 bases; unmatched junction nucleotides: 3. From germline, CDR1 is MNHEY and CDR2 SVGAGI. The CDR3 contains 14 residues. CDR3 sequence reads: CASSYRGQGTEAFF. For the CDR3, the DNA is TGTGCCAGCAGTTACCGCGGACAGGGGACTGAAGCTTTCTTT.

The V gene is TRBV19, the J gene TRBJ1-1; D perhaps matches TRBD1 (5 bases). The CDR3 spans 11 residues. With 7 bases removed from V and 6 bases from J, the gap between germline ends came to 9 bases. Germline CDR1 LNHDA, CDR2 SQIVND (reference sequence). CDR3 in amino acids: CASIGAAEAFF. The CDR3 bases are TGTGCCAGTATTGGGGCGGCTGAAGCTTTCTTT.

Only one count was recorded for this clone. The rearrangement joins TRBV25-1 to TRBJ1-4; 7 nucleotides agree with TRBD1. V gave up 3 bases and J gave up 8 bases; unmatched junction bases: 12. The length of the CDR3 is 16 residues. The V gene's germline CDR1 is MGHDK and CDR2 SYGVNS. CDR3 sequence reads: CASSDLGVQGKEKLFF. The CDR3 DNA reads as TGTGCCAGCAGTGATCTAGGAGTACAGGGGAAGGAAAAACTGTTTTTT.

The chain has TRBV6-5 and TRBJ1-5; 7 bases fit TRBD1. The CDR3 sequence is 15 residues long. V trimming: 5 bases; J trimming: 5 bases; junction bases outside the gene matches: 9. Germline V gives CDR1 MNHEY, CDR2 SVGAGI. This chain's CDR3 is CASSIGSGGDQPQHF. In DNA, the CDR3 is TGTGCCAGCAGTATAGGGTCAGGGGGTGATCAGCCCCAGCATTTT.

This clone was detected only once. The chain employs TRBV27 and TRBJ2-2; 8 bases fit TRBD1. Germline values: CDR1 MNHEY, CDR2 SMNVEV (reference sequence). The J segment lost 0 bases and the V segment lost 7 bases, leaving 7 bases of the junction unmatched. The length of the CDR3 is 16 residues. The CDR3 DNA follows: TGTGCCAGCACTAAAGGACAGGGCGCGAACACCGGGGAGCTGTTTTTT. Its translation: CASTKGQGANTGELFF.

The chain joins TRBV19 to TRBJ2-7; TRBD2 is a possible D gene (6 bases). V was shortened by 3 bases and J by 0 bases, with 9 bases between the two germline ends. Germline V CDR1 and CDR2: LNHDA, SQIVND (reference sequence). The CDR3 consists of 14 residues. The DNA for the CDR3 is TGTGCCAGTAGTATGTACGGGGGCTCCTACGAGCAGTACTTC. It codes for CASSMYGGSYEQYF.

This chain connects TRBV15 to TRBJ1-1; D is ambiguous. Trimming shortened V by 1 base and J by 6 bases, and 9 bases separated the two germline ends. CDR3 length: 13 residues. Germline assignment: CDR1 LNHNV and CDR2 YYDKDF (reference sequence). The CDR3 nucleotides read TGTGCCACCAGCAGAGTGAAAGAATCTGAAGCTTTCTTT. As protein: CATSRVKESEAFF.

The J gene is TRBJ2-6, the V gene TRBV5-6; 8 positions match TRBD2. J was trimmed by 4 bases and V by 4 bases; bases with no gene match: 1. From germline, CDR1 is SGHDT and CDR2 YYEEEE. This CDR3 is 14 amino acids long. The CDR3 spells CASSAGGGANVLTF. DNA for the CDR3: TGTGCCAGCAGCGCGGGAGGCGGGGCCAACGTCCTGACTTTC.

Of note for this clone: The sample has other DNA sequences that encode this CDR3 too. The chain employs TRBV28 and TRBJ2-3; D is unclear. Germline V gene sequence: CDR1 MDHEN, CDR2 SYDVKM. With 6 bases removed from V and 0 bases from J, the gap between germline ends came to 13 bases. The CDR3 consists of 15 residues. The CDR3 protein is CASSSVGGSTDTQYF. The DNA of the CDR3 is TGTGCCAGCAGCTCCGTGGGTGGTAGCACAGATACGCAGTATTTT.

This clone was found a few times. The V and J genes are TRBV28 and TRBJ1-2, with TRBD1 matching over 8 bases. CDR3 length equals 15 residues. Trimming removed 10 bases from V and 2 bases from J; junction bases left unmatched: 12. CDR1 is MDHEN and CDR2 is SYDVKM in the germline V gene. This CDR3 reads CATGGQGASNYGYTF. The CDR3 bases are TGTGCCACTGGAGGGCAGGGGGCGTCCAACTATGGCTACACCTTC.

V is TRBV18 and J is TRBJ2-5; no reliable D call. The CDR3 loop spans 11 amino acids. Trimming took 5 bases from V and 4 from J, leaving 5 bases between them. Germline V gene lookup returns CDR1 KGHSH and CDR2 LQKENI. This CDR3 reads CASSSRETQYF. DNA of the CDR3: TGTGCCAGCTCATCCAGAGAGACCCAGTACTTC.

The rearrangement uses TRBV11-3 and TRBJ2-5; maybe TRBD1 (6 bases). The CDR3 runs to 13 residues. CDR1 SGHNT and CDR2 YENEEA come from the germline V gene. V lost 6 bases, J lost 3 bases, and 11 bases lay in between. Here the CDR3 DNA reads TGTGCCAGCAGTTCTAGGACAGAAGAGACCCAGTACTTC. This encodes CASSSRTEETQYF.

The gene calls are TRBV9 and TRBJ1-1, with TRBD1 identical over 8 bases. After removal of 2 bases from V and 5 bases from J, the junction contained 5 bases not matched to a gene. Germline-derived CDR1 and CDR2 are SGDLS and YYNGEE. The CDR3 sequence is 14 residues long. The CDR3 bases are TGTGCCAGCAGCGTGACGACAGGGGTGACTGAAGCTTTCTTT. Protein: CASSVTTGVTEAFF. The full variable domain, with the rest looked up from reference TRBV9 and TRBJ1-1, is DSGVTQTPKHLITATGQRVTLRCSPRSGDLSVYWYQQSLDQGLQFLIQYYNGEERAKGNILERFSAQQFPDLHSELNLSSLELGDSALYFCASSVTTGVTEAFFGQGTRLTVV.

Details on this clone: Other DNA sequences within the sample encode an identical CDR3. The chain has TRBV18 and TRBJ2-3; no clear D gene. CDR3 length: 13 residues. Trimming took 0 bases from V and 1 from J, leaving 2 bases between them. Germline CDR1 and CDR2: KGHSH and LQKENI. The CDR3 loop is CASSPPGTDTQYF. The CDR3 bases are TGTGCCAGCTCACCACCTGGCACAGATACGCAGTATTTT.

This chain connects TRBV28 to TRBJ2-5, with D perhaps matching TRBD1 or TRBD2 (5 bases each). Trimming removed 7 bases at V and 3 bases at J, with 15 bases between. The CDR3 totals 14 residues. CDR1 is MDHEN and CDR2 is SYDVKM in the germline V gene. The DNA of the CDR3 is TGTGCCAGCACTCCTGGGGGATTCGAAGAGACCCAGTACTTC. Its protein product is CASTPGGFEETQYF.

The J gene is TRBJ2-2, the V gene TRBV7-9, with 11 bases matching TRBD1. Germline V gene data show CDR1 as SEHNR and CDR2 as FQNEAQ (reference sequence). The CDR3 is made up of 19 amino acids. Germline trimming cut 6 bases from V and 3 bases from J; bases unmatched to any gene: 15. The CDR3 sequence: CASRRTGTGGRTYTGELFF. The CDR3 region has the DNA TGTGCCAGCAGACGGACCGGGACAGGGGGACGGACCTACACCGGGGAGCTGTTTTTT. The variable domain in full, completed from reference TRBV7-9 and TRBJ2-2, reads DTGVSQNPRHKITKRGQNVTFRCDPISEHNRLYWYRQTLGQGPEFLTYFQNEAQLEKSRLLSDRFSAERPKGSFSTLEIQRTEQGDSAMYLCASRRTGTGGRTYTGELFFGEGSRLTVL.